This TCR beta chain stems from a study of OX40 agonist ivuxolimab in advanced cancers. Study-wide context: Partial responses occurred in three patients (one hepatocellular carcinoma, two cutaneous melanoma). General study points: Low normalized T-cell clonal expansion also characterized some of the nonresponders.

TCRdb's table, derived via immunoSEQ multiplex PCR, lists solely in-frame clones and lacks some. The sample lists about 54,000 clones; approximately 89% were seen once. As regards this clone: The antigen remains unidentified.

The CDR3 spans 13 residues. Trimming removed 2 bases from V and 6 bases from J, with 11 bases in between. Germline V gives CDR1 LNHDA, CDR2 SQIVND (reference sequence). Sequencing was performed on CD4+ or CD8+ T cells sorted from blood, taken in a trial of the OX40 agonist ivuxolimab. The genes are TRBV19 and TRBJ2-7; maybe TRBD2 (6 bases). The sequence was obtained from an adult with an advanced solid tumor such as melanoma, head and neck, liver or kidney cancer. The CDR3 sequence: CASSISEGGEQYF. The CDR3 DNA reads TGTGCCAGTAGTATATCGGAGGGTGGCGAGCAGTACTTC.